Given below is one TCR beta chain in context. The antigen is unknown. The data belong to a study of cytomegalovirus exposure and HLA in healthy donors. Study results and caveats: Reported results showed that the classifier diagnosed cytomegalovirus status with high specificity and sensitivity.

From germline, CDR1 is LNHDA and CDR2 SQIVND (reference sequence). V shed 4 bases and J 2 bases; nucleotides not matched to a gene: 1. The CDR3 runs 14 residues. Profiled with immunoSEQ multiplex PCR; TCRdb holds only in-frame clones, not every one. The sample has about 71,000 clones, about 95% seen once. This sequence was found in a woman in her late teens or twenties in good health and CMV-seronegative. The sequenced material came from PBMCs. The V and J genes are TRBV19 and TRBJ1-5; TRBD1 agrees at 8 bases. The CDR3 nucleotides are TGTGCCAGTAGTACAGGGGGCGGCAATCAGCCCCAGCATTTT. Translated: CASSTGGGNQPQHF. The full variable domain, rest sourced from reference TRBV19 and TRBJ1-5, is DGGITQSPKYLFRKEGQNVTLSCEQNLNHDAMYWYRQDPGQGLRLIYYSQIVNDFQKGDIAEGYSVSREKKESFPLTVTSAQKNPTAFYLCASSTGGGNQPQHFGDGTRLSIL.